This T cell receptor beta chain was found in a study of blood T cell repertoires in COVID-19. As for the study in general: PBMCs, B-cell-depleted T cells, or T cells provided the cDNA or gDNA that made up the material.

Participants were aged about 18 to 89 years from about 25 US areas. Participants' own reports of clinical history determined their cohort assignment. Two negative PCRs, clearance, or symptom resolution characterized the recovered Cohort 3 donors. The data were produced by immunoSEQ multiplex PCR, yet TCRdb's version contains in-frame clones alone and is incomplete. This sample has a few hundred thousand clones; around 90% occur once, and the top ten carry roughly 6.2%. Sequencing used PBMCs or T cells enriched from blood (not recorded which). The receptor's source is a woman in her forties who had recovered from COVID-19.

The CDR3 spells CASSTGGWGTDTQYF. CDR3 nucleotide sequence: TGTGCCAGTAGTACAGGGGGCTGGGGCACAGATACGCAGTATTTT. The V gene is TRBV19, the J gene TRBJ2-3; 8 bases agree with TRBD1. This CDR3 has 15 amino acids. From germline, CDR1 is LNHDA and CDR2 SQIVND (reference sequence). The V gene end was trimmed by 4 bases and the J gene end by 1 base; junction bases not matched to a gene: 4.